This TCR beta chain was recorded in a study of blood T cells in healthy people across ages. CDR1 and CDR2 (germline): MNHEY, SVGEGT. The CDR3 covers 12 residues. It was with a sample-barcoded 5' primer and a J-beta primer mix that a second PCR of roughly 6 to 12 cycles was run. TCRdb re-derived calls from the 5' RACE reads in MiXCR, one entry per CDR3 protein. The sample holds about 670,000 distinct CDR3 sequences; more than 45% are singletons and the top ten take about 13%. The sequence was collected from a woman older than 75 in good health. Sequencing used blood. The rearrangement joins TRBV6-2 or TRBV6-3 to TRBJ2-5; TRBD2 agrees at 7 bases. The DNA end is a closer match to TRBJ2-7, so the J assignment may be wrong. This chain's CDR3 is CASRSSGDEQYF. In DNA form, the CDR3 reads TGTGCCAGCAGATCCAGCGGGGACGAGCAGTACTTC.